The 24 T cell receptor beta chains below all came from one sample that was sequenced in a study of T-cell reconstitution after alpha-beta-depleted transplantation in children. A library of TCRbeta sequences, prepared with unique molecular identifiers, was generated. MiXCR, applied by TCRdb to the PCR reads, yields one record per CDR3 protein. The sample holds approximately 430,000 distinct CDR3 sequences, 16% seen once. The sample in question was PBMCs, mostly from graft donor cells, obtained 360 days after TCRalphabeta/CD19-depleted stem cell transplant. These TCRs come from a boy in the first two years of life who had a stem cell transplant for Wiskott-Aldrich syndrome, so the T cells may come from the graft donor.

CDR3 sequence: CASSAGIGGVQETQYF. CDR3 DNA sequence: TGTGCCAGCAGCGCCGGAATCGGGGGGGTCCAAGAGACCCAGTACTTC. J is TRBJ2-5 and V is TRBV11-3, with TRBD2 identical over 8 bases. The junction had 9 bases not matched to a gene; V was cut back by 5 bases and J by 1 base. Germline V gene data show CDR1 as SGHNT and CDR2 as YENEEA. The CDR3 runs 16 residues.

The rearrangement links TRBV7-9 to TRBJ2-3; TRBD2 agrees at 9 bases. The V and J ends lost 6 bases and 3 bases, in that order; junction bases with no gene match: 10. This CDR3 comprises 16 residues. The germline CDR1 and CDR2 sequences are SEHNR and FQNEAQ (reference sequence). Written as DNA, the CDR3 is TGTGCCAGCAGTCCGGTAGCGGGAGTGGGGACAGATACGCAGTATTTT. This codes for CASSPVAGVGTDTQYF.

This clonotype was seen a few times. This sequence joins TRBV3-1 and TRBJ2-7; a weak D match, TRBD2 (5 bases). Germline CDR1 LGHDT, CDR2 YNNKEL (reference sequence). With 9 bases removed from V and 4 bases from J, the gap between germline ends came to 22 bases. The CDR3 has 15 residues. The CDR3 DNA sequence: TGTGCCAGTAGAACCCGAACCCCTCGGGGTTACGAGCAGTACTTC. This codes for CASRTRTPRGYEQYF.

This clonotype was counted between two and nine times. CDR3 bases: TGTGCCAGCAGCCTAGGCCGCTCCGGGACCCGGCGAGGTGAGCAGTTCTTC. Its translation: CASSLGRSGTRRGEQFF. J is TRBJ2-1 and V is TRBV7-2; D could derive from TRBD1 or TRBD2 (5 bases each). V was shortened by 5 bases and J by 9 bases, with 26 bases between the two germline ends. The CDR3 extends over 17 amino acids. Germline lookup yields CDR1 SGHTA and CDR2 FQGNSA.

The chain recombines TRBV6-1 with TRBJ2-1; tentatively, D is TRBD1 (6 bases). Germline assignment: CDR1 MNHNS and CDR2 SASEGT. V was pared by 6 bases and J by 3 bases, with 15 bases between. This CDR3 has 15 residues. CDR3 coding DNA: TGTGCCAGCAGGGGATTCGGACAGTACTACAATGAGCAGTTCTTC. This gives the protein CASRGFGQYYNEQFF.

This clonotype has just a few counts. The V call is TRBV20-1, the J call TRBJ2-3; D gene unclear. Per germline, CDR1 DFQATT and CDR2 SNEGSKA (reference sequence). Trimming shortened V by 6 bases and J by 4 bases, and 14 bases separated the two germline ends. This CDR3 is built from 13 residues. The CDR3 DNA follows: TGCAGTGCCCAAACCATTGCCCCAGATACGCAGTATTTT. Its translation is CSAQTIAPDTQYF.

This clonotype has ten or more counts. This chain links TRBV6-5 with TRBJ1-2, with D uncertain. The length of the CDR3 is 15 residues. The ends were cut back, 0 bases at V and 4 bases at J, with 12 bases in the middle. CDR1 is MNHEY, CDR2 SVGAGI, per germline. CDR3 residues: CASSYSRHKGYGYTF. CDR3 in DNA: TGTGCCAGCAGTTACTCGAGACATAAGGGCTATGGCTACACCTTC.

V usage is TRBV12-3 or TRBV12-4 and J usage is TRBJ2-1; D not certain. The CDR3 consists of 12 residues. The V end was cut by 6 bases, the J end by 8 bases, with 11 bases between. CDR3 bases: TGTGCCAGCAGGTTAACTTGGGATGAGCAGTTCTTC. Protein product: CASRLTWDEQFF.

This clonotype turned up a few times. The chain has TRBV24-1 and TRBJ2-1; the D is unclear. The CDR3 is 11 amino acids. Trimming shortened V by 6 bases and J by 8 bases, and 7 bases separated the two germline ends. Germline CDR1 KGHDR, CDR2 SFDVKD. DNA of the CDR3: TGTGCCACCAGTATGATCGATGAGCAGTTCTTC. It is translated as CATSMIDEQFF.

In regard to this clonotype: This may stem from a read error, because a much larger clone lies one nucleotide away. CDR3 in DNA: TGTGCCAGCGGCTTAGGCAGGAGGAACACTGAAGCTTTCTTT. It translates to CASGLGRRNTEAFF. V is TRBV7-6 and J is TRBJ1-1; D not certain. The CDR3 covers 14 residues. CDR1 and CDR2 (germline): SGHVS, FNYEAQ.

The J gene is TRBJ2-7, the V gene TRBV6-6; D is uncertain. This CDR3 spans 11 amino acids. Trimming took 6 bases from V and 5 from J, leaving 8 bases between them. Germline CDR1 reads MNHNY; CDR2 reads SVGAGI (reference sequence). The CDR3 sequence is CASRKGNEQYF. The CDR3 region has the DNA TGTGCCAGCAGGAAAGGAAACGAGCAGTACTTC.

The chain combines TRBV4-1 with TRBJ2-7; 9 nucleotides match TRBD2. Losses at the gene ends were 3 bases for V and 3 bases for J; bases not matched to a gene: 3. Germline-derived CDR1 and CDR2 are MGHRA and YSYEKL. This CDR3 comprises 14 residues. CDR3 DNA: TGCGCCAGCAGCCAGCTAGCGGGACACTACGAGCAGTACTTC. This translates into CASSQLAGHYEQYF.

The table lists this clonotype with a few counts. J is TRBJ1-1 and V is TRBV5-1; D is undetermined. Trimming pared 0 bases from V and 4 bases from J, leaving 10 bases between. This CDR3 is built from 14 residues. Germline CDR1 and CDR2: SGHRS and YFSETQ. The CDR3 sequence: CASSLGGRITEAFF. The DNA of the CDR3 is TGCGCCAGCAGCTTGGGGGGTCGAATCACTGAAGCTTTCTTT. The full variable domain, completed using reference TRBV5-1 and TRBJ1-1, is KAGVTQTPRYLIKTRGQQVTLSCSPISGHRSVSWYQQTPGQGLQFLFEYFSETQRNKGNFPGRFSGRQFSNSRSEMNVSTLELGDSALYLCASSLGGRITEAFFGQGTRLTVV.

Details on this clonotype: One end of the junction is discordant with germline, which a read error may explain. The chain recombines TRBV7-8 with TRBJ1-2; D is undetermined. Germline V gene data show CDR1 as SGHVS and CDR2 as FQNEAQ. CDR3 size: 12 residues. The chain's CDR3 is CASILNPFGYTF. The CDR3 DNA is TGTGCCAGCATCTTAAATCCCTTCGGCTACACCTTC.

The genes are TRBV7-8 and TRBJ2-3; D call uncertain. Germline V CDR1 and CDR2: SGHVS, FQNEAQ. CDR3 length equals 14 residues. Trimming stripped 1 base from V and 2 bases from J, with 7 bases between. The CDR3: CASSLVYATDTQYF. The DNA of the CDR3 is TGTGCCAGCAGCTTAGTCTACGCCACAGATACGCAGTATTTT.

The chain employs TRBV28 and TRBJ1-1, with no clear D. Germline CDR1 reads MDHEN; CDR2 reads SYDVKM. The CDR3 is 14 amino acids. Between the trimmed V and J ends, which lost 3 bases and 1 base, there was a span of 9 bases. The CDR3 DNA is TGTGCCAGCAGTTTCACCTTCGCGAACACTGAAGCTTTCTTT. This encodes CASSFTFANTEAFF.

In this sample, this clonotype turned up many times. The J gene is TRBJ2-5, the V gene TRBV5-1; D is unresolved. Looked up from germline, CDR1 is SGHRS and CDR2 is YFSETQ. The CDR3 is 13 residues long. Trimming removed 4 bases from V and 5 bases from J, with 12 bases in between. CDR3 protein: CASSPGPMETQYF. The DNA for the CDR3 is TGCGCCAGCAGCCCGGGTCCTATGGAGACCCAGTACTTC.

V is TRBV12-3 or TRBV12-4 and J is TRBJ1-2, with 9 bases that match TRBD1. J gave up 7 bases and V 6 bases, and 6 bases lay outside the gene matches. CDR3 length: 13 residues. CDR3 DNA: TGTGCCAGCAGGGGACAGGGAGATGTTGGCTACACCTTC. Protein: CASRGQGDVGYTF.

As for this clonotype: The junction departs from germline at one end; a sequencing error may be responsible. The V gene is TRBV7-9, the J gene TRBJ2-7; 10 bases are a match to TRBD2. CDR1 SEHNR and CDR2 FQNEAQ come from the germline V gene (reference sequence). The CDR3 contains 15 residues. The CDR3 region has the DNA TGTGCCAGCAGCTTCGGACTGAGTCTAGCGGGAGTTTCAGGCTTC. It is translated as CASSFGLSLAGVSGF. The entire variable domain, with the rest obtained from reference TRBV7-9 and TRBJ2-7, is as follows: DTGVSQNPRHKITKRGQNVTFRCDPISEHNRLYWYRQTLGQGPEFLTYFQNEAQLEKSRLLSDRFSAERPKGSFSTLEIQRTEQGDSAMYLCASSFGLSLAGVSGFGPGTRLTVT.

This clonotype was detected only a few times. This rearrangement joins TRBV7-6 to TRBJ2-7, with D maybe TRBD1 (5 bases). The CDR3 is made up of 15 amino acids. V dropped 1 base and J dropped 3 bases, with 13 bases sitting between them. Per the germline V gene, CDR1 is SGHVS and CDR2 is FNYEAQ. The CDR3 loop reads CASSLERGLRYEQYF. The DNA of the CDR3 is TGTGCCAGCAGCTTAGAAAGGGGCCTCCGCTACGAGCAGTACTTC.

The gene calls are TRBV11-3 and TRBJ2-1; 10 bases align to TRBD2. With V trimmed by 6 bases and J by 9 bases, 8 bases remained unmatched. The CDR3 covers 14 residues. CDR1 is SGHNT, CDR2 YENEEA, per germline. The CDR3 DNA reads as TGTGCCAGCAGTCCCCTAGCGGGAGTAAGTGAGCAGTTCTTC. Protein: CASSPLAGVSEQFF.

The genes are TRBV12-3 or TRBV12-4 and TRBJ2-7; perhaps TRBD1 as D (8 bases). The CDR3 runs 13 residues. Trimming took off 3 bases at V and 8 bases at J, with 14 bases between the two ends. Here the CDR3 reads CASSFGQGGQQYF. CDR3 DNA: TGTGCCAGCAGTTTCGGACAGGGAGGGCAGCAGTACTTC.

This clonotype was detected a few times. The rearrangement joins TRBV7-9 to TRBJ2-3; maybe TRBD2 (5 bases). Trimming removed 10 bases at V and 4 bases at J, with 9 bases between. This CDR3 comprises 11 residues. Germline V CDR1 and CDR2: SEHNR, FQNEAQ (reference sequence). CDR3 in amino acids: CAIGIPDTQYF. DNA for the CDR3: TGTGCCATCGGGATTCCAGATACGCAGTATTTT.

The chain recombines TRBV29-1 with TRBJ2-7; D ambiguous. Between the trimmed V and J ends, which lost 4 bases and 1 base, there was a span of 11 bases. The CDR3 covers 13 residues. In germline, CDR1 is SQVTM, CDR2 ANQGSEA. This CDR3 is CSVAMAGSYEQYF. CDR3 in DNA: TGCAGCGTTGCTATGGCCGGATCCTACGAGCAGTACTTC.